The 3 T cell receptor beta chains reported below all come from one sample, sequenced in a study of liver allograft versus peripheral blood T cells. Study-wide context: Graft-liver T cell receptor repertoires were compared against recipient peripheral blood repertoires.

Via MiXCR, TCRdb re-called the reads, giving one row per CDR3 protein. The sample has about 9,200 distinct CDR3 sequences; roughly 25% are singletons. These TCRs come from a human patient who had a liver transplant. T cells may partly derive from the graft donor.

This clonotype has just a few counts. V gene TRBV15 combines with J gene TRBJ1-1, with D possibly being TRBD1 (5 bases). Germline CDR1 and CDR2: LNHNV and YYDKDF (reference sequence). V was shortened by 1 base and J by 8 bases, with 20 bases between the two germline ends. The CDR3 contains 16 residues. The chain's CDR3 is CATSRGPSFQGVEAFF. In nucleotides, the CDR3 is TGTGCCACCAGCAGAGGTCCTAGCTTTCAGGGCGTCGAAGCTTTCTTT. Supplemented by reference TRBV15 and TRBJ1-1, the full variable domain reads DAMVIQNPRYQVTQFGKPVTLSCSQTLNHNVMYWYQQKSSQAPKLLFHYYDKDFNNEADTPDNFQSRRPNTSFCFLDIRSPGLGDTAMYLCATSRGPSFQGVEAFFGQGTRLTVV.

This clonotype is termed medium-sized. For the CDR3, the DNA is TGTGCCAGTAGTATTAGGGGTTTGAACGAGCAGTACTTC. Encoded protein: CASSIRGLNEQYF. V gene TRBV19 combines with J gene TRBJ2-7; a weak D match, TRBD1 (5 bases). V lost 3 bases, J lost 5 bases, and 11 bases lay in between. The CDR3 is 13 residues long. Germline V CDR1 and CDR2: LNHDA, SQIVND (reference sequence).

The V and J genes are TRBV7-2 and TRBJ2-7; no clear D. The CDR3 has 14 amino acids. Germline loops: CDR1 SGHTA, CDR2 FQGNSA. Trimming pared 0 bases from V and 1 base from J, leaving 7 bases between. CDR3 sequence reads: CASSLAGKSYEQYF. CDR3 nucleotides: TGTGCCAGCAGCTTAGCAGGCAAATCCTACGAGCAGTACTTC.